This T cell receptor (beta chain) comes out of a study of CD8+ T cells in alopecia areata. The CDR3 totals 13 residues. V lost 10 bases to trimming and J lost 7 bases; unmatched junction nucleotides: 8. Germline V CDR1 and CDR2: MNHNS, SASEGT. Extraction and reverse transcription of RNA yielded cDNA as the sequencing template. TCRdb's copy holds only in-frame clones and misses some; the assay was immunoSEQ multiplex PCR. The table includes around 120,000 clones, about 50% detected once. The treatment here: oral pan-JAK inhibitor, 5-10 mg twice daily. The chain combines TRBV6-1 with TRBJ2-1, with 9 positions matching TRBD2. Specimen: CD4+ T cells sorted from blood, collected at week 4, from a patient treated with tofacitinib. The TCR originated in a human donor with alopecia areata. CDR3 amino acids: CATRGSGGNEQFF. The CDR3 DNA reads TGTGCCACCCGGGGGAGCGGGGGGAATGAGCAGTTCTTC.